The 2 T cell receptor beta chains below were found in one sample sequenced in a study of molecular identifiers for immune sequencing clone quantification. Using its own MiXCR run on the PCR reads, TCRdb lists one record per CDR3 protein. In the table there are about 40,000 distinct CDR3 sequences, about a quarter of which are singletons. Sequencing was carried out using naive CD8+ T cells from blood, with Jurkat cell RNA spiked in. Subset denoted: FACS-sorted CD8+CD4-CCR7+CD45RA+ naive T cells. These receptors came from a human donor in good health. Some libraries in this study had Jurkat cell RNA spiked in.

Comments on this clonotype: Germline is not matched at one junction end, which may reflect a read error. The CDR3 reads CASTGLKDETFF. CDR3 DNA sequence: TGTGCCAGTACAGGGCTGAAGGATGAAACTTTCTTT. J is TRBJ1-1 and V is TRBV7-9; D is perhaps TRBD1 (6 bases). The CDR3 is 12 residues long. CDR1 and CDR2 (germline): SEHNR, FQNEAQ (reference sequence).

This clonotype showed up many times. The chain employs TRBV7-6 and TRBJ2-5; D unclear. Trimming took 3 bases from V and 1 from J, leaving 6 bases between them. In germline, CDR1 is SGHVS, CDR2 FNYEAQ. This CDR3 spans 13 amino acids. The CDR3 nucleotides are TGTGCCAGCAGCTTCCTTGCCCAAGAGACCCAGTACTTC. Protein product: CASSFLAQETQYF.